A selection of T cell receptor beta chains follows, all from one sample in a study of cytomegalovirus exposure and HLA in healthy donors. The assay was immunoSEQ multiplex PCR, and TCRdb's table has in-frame clones only and misses some. The data include 130,000 or so clones; the top ten clones carry 1.5% to 1.9%. Sequencing was performed on PBMCs. The origin of the receptors is a woman aged 40 to 50 in good health and CMV-seronegative. CDR3s include the opening cysteine and the closing phenylalanine or tryptophan. D genes are given only for firm matches.

.	TRBV7-3	TRBJ2-5	TGTGCCACCTCAGAAGGGGGGGCATTCGGAGAGACCCAGTACTTC	CATSEGGAFGETQYF
.	TRBV9	TRBJ1-6	TGTGCCAGCAGCGAAAGGGACACCCGTTCTAATTCACCCCTCCACTTT	CASSERDTRSNSPLHF
TRBD1	TRBV9	TRBJ1-3	TGTGCCAGCAGCCCAGGACAGGACCACTCTGGAAACACCATATATTTT	CASSPGQDHSGNTIYF
.	TRBV5-1	TRBJ1-6	TGCGCCAGCAGCTTGGACCTCACGCGTTCACCCCTCCACTTT	CASSLDLTRSPLHF
.	TRBV20-1	TRBJ2-1	TGCAGTGCTATGGGAGGGGGGTGGTTCTTC	CSAMGGGWFF
TRBD1	TRBV5-4	TRBJ2-1	TGTGCCAGCAGCCAGGGGACAGGGGCTTACAATGAGCAGTTCTTC	CASSQGTGAYNEQFF
TRBD1	TRBV7-9	TRBJ1-1	TGTGCCAGCAGCTTATGGGGTGGACAGGCCCTGAACACTGAAGCTTTCTTT	CASSLWGGQALNTEAFF
TRBD1	TRBV23-1	TRBJ2-5	TGCGCCAGCAGTCGTCGGGACAGCCAAGAGACCCAGTACTTC	CASSRRDSQETQYF
.	TRBV27	TRBJ2-1	TGTGCCAGCAGTTTAGGGCATGAGCAGTTCTTC	CASSLGHEQFF
TRBD1	TRBV5-6	TRBJ1-4	TGTGCCAGCAGCCTCGCAGGGGGCGGTAATGAAAAACTGTTTTTT	CASSLAGGGNEKLFF
.	TRBV11-1	TRBJ1-3	TGTGCCAGCAGCTTGAAGAGATCGGGAAACACCATATATTTT	CASSLKRSGNTIYF
TRBD1	TRBV11-2	TRBJ1-1	TGTGCCAGCAGCTCGATGACAGGGGGAAGCTTTGAAGCTTTCTTT	CASSSMTGGSFEAFF
TRBD2	TRBV19	TRBJ2-3	TGTGCCAGTAGCCCCGTCGCTAGCGGGGGGCGGATTAGCACAGATACGCAGTATTTT	CASSPVASGGRISTDTQYF
.	TRBV18	TRBJ1-1	TGTGCCAGCTCACCTGACCATAGCCCTGAAGCTTTCTTT	CASSPDHSPEAFF
.	TRBV5-4	TRBJ2-5	TGTGCCAGCAGCGGGGAGATACAAGAGACCCAGTACTTC	CASSGEIQETQYF
.	TRBV6-1	TRBJ1-3	TGTGCCAGCAACCCCAGGGTCTCTGGAAACACCATATATTTT	CASNPRVSGNTIYF
.	TRBV6-1	TRBJ1-4	TGTGCCAGCAGCGGGACCCGGGAGGGAAAACTGTTTTTT	CASSGTREGKLFF
.	TRBV9	TRBJ2-1	TGTGCCAGCGCCGATATCGCTAGCTCCTACAATGAGCAGTTCTTC	CASADIASSYNEQFF
TRBD1	TRBV7-6	TRBJ2-3	TGTGCCAGCAGCACCCGGGACAGGGGGACAGATACGCAGTATTTT	CASSTRDRGTDTQYF
TRBD1	TRBV7-3	TRBJ1-6	TGTGCCAGCAGTCCCGGGGACAGAAATTCACCCCTCCACTTT	CASSPGDRNSPLHF
TRBD1	TRBV5-4	TRBJ1-2	TGTGCCAGCAGCTTGGATTTACAGGGGGAAGGCTACACCTTC	CASSLDLQGEGYTF
.	TRBV7-3	TRBJ2-5	TGTGCCAGCAGCTCCGACAGGAAAGAGACCCAGTACTTC	CASSSDRKETQYF
TRBD2	TRBV5-6	TRBJ2-5	TGTGCCAGCAGCTCTACCACTGGGAGCGGGGGTGGGGAGACCCAGTACTTC	CASSSTTGSGGGETQYF
.	TRBV7-9	TRBJ2-6	TGTGCCAGCAGCTCCCCCGGCAGGGCTGGGGCCAACGTCCTGACTTTC	CASSSPGRAGANVLTF